This T cell receptor (beta chain) was sequenced in a study of OX40 agonist ivuxolimab in advanced cancers. Study-wide background: Ivuxolimab doses were 0.01, 0.1, 0.3, 1.5, 3 or 10 mg/kg every 2 weeks.

Note on this clone: What it binds is unknown.

Study-wide findings and caveats: Expanded clones were, on average, more numerous in CD8+ T cells than in CD4+.

Here immunoSEQ multiplex PCR was the method, and the copy in TCRdb shows in-frame clones only, minus some. The profile covers tens of thousands of clones, with roughly 86% appearing a single time and about 1% taken by the ten largest. The CDR3 spans 15 residues. V shed 1 base and J shed 7 bases, with 14 bases lying between them. CDR1 is SGDLS, CDR2 YYNGEE, per germline. The TCR was taken from an adult with an advanced solid tumor such as melanoma, head and neck, liver or kidney cancer. The chain joins TRBV9 to TRBJ2-2; a weak D match, TRBD1 (6 bases). Sequencing used CD4+ or CD8+ T cells sorted from blood, obtained in a trial of the OX40 agonist ivuxolimab. The CDR3 sequence: CASSVRSGESGELFF. The CDR3 nucleotides are TGTGCCAGCAGCGTACGCTCAGGGGAGAGCGGGGAGCTGTTTTTT.